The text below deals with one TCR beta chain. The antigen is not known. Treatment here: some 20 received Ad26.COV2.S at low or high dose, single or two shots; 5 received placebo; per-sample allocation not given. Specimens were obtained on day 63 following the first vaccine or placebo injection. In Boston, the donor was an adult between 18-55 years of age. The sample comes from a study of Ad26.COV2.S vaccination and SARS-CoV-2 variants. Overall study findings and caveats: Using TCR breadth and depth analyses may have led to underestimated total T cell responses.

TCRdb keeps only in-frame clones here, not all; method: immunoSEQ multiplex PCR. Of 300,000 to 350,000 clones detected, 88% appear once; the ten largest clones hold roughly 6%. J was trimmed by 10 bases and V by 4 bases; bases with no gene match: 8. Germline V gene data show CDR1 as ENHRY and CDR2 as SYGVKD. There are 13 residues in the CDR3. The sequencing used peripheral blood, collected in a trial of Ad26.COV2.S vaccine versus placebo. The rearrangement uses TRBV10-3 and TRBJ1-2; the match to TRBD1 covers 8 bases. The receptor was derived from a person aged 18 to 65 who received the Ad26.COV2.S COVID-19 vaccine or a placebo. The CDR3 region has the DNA TGTGCCATCAGTGTAGACAGGGGATCGGTCTACACCTTC. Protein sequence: CAISVDRGSVYTF.